This TCR beta chain derives from a study of blood T cell repertoires in COVID-19. The ends lost 2 bases at V and 4 bases at J; junction bases unmatched: 8. The CDR3 covers 16 residues. From germline, CDR1 is SGHRS and CDR2 YFSETQ. TCRdb's table, derived via immunoSEQ multiplex PCR, lists solely in-frame clones and lacks some. Among over 55,000 clones listed, around 87% were seen once. V and J are TRBV5-1 and TRBJ2-2; 7 positions match TRBD1. This clonotype was sampled from a middle-aged man with active COVID-19. The specimen sequenced was peripheral blood. The CDR3 bases are TGCGCCAGCAGCTTACGACAGGGAGTAGGCACCGGGGAGCTGTTTTTT. Protein sequence: CASSLRQGVGTGELFF. Drawing the rest from reference TRBV5-1 and TRBJ2-2, the complete variable domain is KAGVTQTPRYLIKTRGQQVTLSCSPISGHRSVSWYQQTPGQGLQFLFEYFSETQRNKGNFPGRFSGRQFSNSRSEMNVSTLELGDSALYLCASSLRQGVGTGELFFGEGSRLTVL.